What follows are 23 T cell receptor beta chains derived from one specimen sequenced in a study of shared clonotypes between healthy human individuals. The table came from immunoSEQ multiplex PCR; TCRdb's copy has only in-frame clones and leaves some out. The sample shows about 1.1 million clones, 60% to 85% of them seen only once. The sample consisted of memory CD4+ T cells from PBMCs. Subset described: CD45RA-negative fraction. The origin of the receptors is a man younger than 35 in good health. Some clones in this sample may be carry-over from other donors' samples.

J is TRBJ2-5 and V is TRBV18; tentatively, D is TRBD1 or TRBD2 (6 bases each). The CDR3 totals 15 residues. Trimming took off 2 bases at V and 7 bases at J, with 17 bases between the two ends. Germline lookup yields CDR1 KGHSH and CDR2 LQKENI. CDR3 coding DNA: TGTGCCAGCTCACCATCAACGGGGGCGGGGTGGACCCAGTACTTC. It is translated as CASSPSTGAGWTQYF.

The chain joins TRBV5-1 to TRBJ2-6; 7 nucleotides match TRBD2. The CDR3 has 17 residues. The V and J ends lost 5 bases and 0 bases, in that order; junction bases with no gene match: 8. Germline lookup yields CDR1 SGHRS and CDR2 YFSETQ. CDR3 loop: CASRELAISSGANVLTF. The CDR3 DNA follows: TGCGCCAGCAGAGAACTAGCGATTAGCTCTGGGGCCAACGTCCTGACTTTC.

This clone was seen only a few times. The chain couples TRBV7-2 to TRBJ2-1; tentative D call: TRBD2 (6 bases). Trimming removed 0 bases from V and 5 bases from J, with 14 bases in between. The CDR3 is made up of 16 amino acids. The germline V gene has CDR1 SGHTA and CDR2 FQGNSA. CDR3 DNA: TGTGCCAGCAGCTTAGCTGGCTCGGGGAGGCACAATGAGCAGTTCTTC. This gives the protein CASSLAGSGRHNEQFF.

This rearrangement joins TRBV10-2 to TRBJ1-4; D might be TRBD1 (5 bases). The CDR3 has 12 amino acids. The germline V and J ends were trimmed by 7 bases and 7 bases, with 10 bases remaining between them. Per germline, CDR1 WSHSY and CDR2 SAAADI. The DNA for the CDR3 is TGCGCCAGCACCCCGGGGGGTGAAAAACTGTTTTTT. Translated, it gives CASTPGGEKLFF.

V and J are TRBV5-1 and TRBJ1-3; the D gene is possibly TRBD1 (5 bases). The CDR3 totals 15 residues. CDR1 is SGHRS, CDR2 YFSETQ, per germline. V was pared by 4 bases and J by 6 bases, with 17 bases between. Here the CDR3 reads CASSPQGLQANTIYF. In nucleotides, the CDR3 is TGCGCCAGCAGCCCCCAGGGATTACAGGCAAACACCATATATTTT.

This clone was counted a few times. The chain has TRBV7-9 and TRBJ2-1, with TRBD2 identical over 7 bases. Germline V gene data show CDR1 as SEHNR and CDR2 as FQNEAQ (reference sequence). V lost 0 bases, J lost 9 bases, and 11 bases stayed unmatched. The CDR3 covers 16 residues. The CDR3: CASSLAAGVRVSEQFF. CDR3 DNA sequence: TGTGCCAGCAGCTTAGCGGCGGGAGTAAGGGTGAGTGAGCAGTTCTTC.

This clone was seen a handful of times. V usage is TRBV6-5 and J usage is TRBJ2-1; D gene unclear. Germline CDR1 MNHEY, CDR2 SVGAGI. V lost 6 bases, J lost 0 bases, and 12 bases lay in between. CDR3 length: 15 residues. The CDR3 DNA reads TGTGCCAGCAGGAAGACAAGTGACTCCTACAATGAGCAGTTCTTC. As protein: CASRKTSDSYNEQFF.

V gene TRBV28 combines with J gene TRBJ1-3; D gene uncertain. The CDR3 runs to 13 residues. Germline V gene sequence: CDR1 MDHEN, CDR2 SYDVKM. Trimming pared 9 bases from V and 4 bases from J, leaving 13 bases between. CDR3 in amino acids: CASLKGPGNTIYF. The DNA for the CDR3 is TGTGCCAGTCTGAAGGGCCCCGGAAACACCATATATTTT. The whole variable domain, remainder taken from reference TRBV28 and TRBJ1-3, is DVKVTQSSRYLVKRTGEKVFLECVQDMDHENMFWYRQDPGLGLRLIYFSYDVKMKEKGDIPEGYSVSREKKERFSLILESASTNQTSMYLCASLKGPGNTIYFGEGSWLTVV.

This clone was found once. This chain connects TRBV18 to TRBJ2-7, with D possibly being TRBD1 or TRBD2 (5 bases each). The V and J ends lost 6 bases and 6 bases respectively, with 15 bases between them. The CDR3 length is 13 residues. The germline V gene has CDR1 KGHSH and CDR2 LQKENI. The CDR3 here is CASSRGMACEQYF. The CDR3 DNA is TGTGCCAGCTCGAGGGGAATGGCCTGCGAGCAGTACTTC.

The chain employs TRBV5-1 and TRBJ2-2; D gene ambiguous. The CDR3 sequence is 15 residues long. With 0 bases removed from V and 4 bases from J, the gap between germline ends came to 10 bases. From germline, CDR1 is SGHRS and CDR2 YFSETQ. CDR3 residues: CASSLDYPGTGELFF. The CDR3 DNA follows: TGCGCCAGCAGCTTGGACTACCCGGGCACCGGGGAGCTGTTTTTT.

The chain employs TRBV7-9 and TRBJ2-3, with D possibly TRBD2 on 6 matching bases. The germline V gene has CDR1 SEHNR and CDR2 FQNEAQ (reference sequence). Trimming took off 4 bases at V and 14 bases at J, with 34 bases between the two ends. CDR3 length: 18 residues. This chain's CDR3 is CASSSQSAPPGEQKKGYF. The DNA for the CDR3 is TGTGCCAGCAGCTCCCAGTCCGCCCCGCCGGGGGAACAAAAAAAAGGGTATTTT. Combining the CDR3 with reference TRBV7-9 and TRBJ2-3 gives the whole variable domain DTGVSQNPRHKITKRGQNVTFRCDPISEHNRLYWYRQTLGQGPEFLTYFQNEAQLEKSRLLSDRFSAERPKGSFSTLEIQRTEQGDSAMYLCASSSQSAPPGEQKKGYFGPGTRLTVL.

V usage is TRBV4-3 and J usage is TRBJ2-2; D not resolved. V lost 4 bases, J lost 0 bases, and 12 bases lay in between. Germline loops: CDR1 LGHNA, CDR2 YSLEER. This CDR3 contains 16 residues. The DNA of the CDR3 is TGCGCCAGCAGCCCGGCCGTTTTCGCGAACACCGGGGAGCTGTTTTTT. Its protein is CASSPAVFANTGELFF.

The rearrangement links TRBV11-3 to TRBJ1-1; possibly TRBD1 for D (6 bases). Trimming removed 3 bases from V and 3 bases from J, with 8 bases in between. The CDR3 consists of 13 residues. CDR1 is SGHNT and CDR2 is YENEEA in the germline V gene. The CDR3 DNA reads TGTGCCAGCAGCTTGACAGGATACACTGAAGCTTTCTTT. It codes for CASSLTGYTEAFF.

The chain recombines TRBV9 with TRBJ2-3; D remains unclear. Trimming removed 3 bases at V and 2 bases at J, with 7 bases between. The CDR3 loop spans 13 amino acids. Germline V CDR1 and CDR2: SGDLS, YYNGEE. CDR3 sequence: CASSGMDTDTQYF. CDR3 coding DNA: TGTGCCAGCAGCGGGATGGACACAGATACGCAGTATTTT.

J is TRBJ2-1 and V is TRBV4-3; 11 bases align to TRBD1. This CDR3 has 14 residues. V gave up 4 bases and J gave up 10 bases; unmatched junction bases: 6. In germline, CDR1 is LGHNA, CDR2 YSLEER. The CDR3 bases are TGCGCCAGCAGCCGTGGACAGGGGGCAGGGGAGCAGTTCTTC. It translates to CASSRGQGAGEQFF.

Comment on this clone: A much larger clone differs from this one at a single base, so this may be a read error. The V gene is TRBV10-3, the J gene TRBJ2-3; a possible D gene is TRBD2 (5 bases). Germline lookup yields CDR1 ENHRY and CDR2 SYGVKD. The CDR3 consists of 13 residues. V dropped 11 bases and J dropped 0 bases, with 12 bases sitting between them. The CDR3 sequence is CAASEDSTDTQYF. As DNA, the CDR3 is TGTGCCGCCTCGGAGGATAGCACAGATACGCAGTATTTT.

This clone has a handful of counts. The chain combines TRBV5-1 with TRBJ2-7, with D possibly being TRBD1 or TRBD2 (5 bases each). Between the trimmed V and J ends, which lost 4 bases and 0 bases, there was a span of 11 bases. This CDR3 spans 14 amino acids. Germline-derived CDR1 and CDR2 are SGHRS and YFSETQ. The CDR3 nucleotides read TGCGCCAGCAGCGTCCGGGACCTCTCCTACGAGCAGTACTTC. This codes for CASSVRDLSYEQYF.

The chain couples TRBV27 to TRBJ2-7; a weak D match, TRBD2 (6 bases). Per the germline V gene, CDR1 is MNHEY and CDR2 is SMNVEV (reference sequence). The length of the CDR3 is 15 residues. The V end lost 6 bases, the J end lost 2 bases, and 17 bases lay between the germline ends. This CDR3 reads CASSRTLARAYEQYF. As DNA, the CDR3 is TGTGCCAGCAGCCGGACTCTAGCGCGCGCCTACGAGCAGTACTTC.

The chain has TRBV7-2 and TRBJ1-1; D possibly corresponds to TRBD1 (5 bases). V shed 5 bases and J shed 3 bases, with 16 bases lying between them. Germline V gives CDR1 SGHTA, CDR2 FQGNSA. The CDR3 covers 15 residues. Here the CDR3 DNA reads TGTGCCAGCAGCCGCATGTTGGGGGGAGACACTGAAGCTTTCTTT. This translates into CASSRMLGGDTEAFF.

This clone has a handful of counts. The chain links TRBV9 to TRBJ2-3; 13 bases align to TRBD2. Germline CDR1 reads SGDLS; CDR2 reads YYNGEE. With 4 bases clipped from V and 5 bases from J, the junction kept 16 bases outside the gene matches. The CDR3 is made up of 19 amino acids. CDR3 protein: CASSTTFRTSGSFGDTQYF. In nucleotides, the CDR3 is TGTGCCAGCAGCACTACCTTCAGGACTAGCGGGAGTTTCGGAGATACGCAGTATTTT.

This clone has just one count. Other DNA sequences in this sample translate to the same CDR3. The chain has TRBV2 and TRBJ1-5; TRBD1 agrees at 7 bases. Germline values: CDR1 SNHLY, CDR2 FYNNEI. V shed 2 bases and J 5 bases; nucleotides not matched to a gene: 3. This CDR3 region has 14 residues. CDR3 nucleotide sequence: TGTGCCAGCAGTGAACGGCAGGGGGATCAGCCCCAGCATTTT. As protein: CASSERQGDQPQHF.

The rearrangement uses TRBV7-2 and TRBJ1-2; maybe TRBD1 (6 bases). The CDR3 consists of 15 residues. Germline CDR1 SGHTA, CDR2 FQGNSA. Trimming cost V 1 base and J 2 bases, with 11 bases left between them. CDR3 amino acids: CASSLDWTANYGYTF. DNA of the CDR3: TGTGCCAGCAGCTTAGATTGGACAGCCAACTATGGCTACACCTTC.

The chain joins TRBV7-3 to TRBJ2-2; 7 nucleotides align to TRBD2. This CDR3 has 15 residues. CDR1 and CDR2 from the germline V gene are SGHTA and FQGTGA. Trimming took 1 base from V and 4 from J; bases not matched to a gene: 3. Here the CDR3 reads CASSLSGRGTGELFF. As DNA, the CDR3 is TGTGCCAGCAGCTTAAGCGGGAGAGGCACCGGGGAGCTGTTTTTT.